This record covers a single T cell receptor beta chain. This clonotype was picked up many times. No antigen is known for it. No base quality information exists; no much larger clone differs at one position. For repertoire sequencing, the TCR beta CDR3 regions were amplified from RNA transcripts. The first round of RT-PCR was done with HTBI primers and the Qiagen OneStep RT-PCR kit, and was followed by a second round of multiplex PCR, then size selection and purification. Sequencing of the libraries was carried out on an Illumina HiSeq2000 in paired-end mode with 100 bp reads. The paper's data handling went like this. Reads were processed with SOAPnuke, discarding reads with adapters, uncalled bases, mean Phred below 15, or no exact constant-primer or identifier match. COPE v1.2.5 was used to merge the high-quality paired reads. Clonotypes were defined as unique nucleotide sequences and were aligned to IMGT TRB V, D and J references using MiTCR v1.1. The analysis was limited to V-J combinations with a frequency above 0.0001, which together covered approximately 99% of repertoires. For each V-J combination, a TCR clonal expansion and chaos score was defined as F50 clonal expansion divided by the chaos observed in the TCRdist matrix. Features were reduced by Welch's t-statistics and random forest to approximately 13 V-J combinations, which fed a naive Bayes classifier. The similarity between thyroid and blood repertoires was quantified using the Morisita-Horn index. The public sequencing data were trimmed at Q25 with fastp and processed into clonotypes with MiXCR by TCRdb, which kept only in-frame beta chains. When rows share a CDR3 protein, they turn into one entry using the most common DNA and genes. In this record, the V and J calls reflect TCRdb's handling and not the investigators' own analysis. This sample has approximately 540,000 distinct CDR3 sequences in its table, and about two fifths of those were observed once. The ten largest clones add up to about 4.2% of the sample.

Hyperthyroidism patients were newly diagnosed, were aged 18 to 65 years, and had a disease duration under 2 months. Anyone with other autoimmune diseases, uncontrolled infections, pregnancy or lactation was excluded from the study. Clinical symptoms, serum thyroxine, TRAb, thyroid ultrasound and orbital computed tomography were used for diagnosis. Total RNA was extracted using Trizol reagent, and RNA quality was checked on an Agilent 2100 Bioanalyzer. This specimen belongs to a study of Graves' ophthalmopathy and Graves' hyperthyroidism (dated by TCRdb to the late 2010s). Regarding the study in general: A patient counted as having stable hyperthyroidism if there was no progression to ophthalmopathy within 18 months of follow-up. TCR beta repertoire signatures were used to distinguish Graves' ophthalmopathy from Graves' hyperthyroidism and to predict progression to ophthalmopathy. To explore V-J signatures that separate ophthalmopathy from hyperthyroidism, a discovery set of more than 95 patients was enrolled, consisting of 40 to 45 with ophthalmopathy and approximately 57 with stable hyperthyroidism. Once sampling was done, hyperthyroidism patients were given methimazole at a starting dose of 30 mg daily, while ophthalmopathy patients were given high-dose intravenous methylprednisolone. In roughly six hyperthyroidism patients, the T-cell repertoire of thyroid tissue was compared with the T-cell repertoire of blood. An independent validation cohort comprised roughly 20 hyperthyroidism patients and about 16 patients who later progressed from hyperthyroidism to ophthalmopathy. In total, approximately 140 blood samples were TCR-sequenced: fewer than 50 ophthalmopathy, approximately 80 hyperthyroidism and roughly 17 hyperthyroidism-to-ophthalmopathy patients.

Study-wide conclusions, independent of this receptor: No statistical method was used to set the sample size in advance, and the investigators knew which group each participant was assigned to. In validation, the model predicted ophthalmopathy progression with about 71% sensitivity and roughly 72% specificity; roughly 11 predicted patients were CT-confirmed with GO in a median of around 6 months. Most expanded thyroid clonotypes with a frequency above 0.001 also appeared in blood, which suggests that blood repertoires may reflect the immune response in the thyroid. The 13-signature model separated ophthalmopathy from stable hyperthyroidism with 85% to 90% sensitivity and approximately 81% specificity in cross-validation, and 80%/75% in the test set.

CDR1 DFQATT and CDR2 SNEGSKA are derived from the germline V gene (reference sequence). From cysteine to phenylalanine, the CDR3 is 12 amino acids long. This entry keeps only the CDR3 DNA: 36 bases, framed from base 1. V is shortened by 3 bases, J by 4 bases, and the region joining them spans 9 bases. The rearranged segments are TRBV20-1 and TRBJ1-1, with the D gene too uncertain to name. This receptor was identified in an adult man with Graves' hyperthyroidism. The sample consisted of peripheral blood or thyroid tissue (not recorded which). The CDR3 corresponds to CSARVRSTEAFF. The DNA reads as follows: TGCAGTGCTAGGGTAAGGAGCACTGAAGCTTTCTTT.